The entry below gives a single TCR beta chain sequence along with its context. Its antigen is as yet unknown. The data are from a study of immune evolution from preneoplasia to lung adenocarcinoma. Turning to the study itself: HLA loss of heterozygosity: approximately 7.5% AIS, approximately 15% MIA, around 33% ADC, none AAH. Whole-study results and caveats: Later-stage lesions seemingly showed higher T cell density and diversity than normal lung. From normal lung to invasive adenocarcinoma, top clone frequencies appeared to decrease.

Premalignant or tumor cells were enriched by macro-dissection after pathologic assessment. Assay used: immunoSEQ multiplex PCR; TCRdb lists only in-frame clones, some missing. Altogether 2,500 to 3,000 clones are present, about 86% being singletons, with the ten largest covering approximately 4.7%. The CDR3 runs to 18 residues. Per germline, CDR1 SGHTA and CDR2 FQGTGA. The ends lost 2 bases at V and 5 bases at J; junction bases unmatched: 12. The chain is built from TRBV7-3 and TRBJ2-1; 10 nucleotides match TRBD2. The TCR sequence derives from a person aged 65-85 years with invasive lung adenocarcinoma. Sequenced material: FFPE invasive lung adenocarcinoma tissue. CDR3 protein: CASSLYPPLAGANNEQFF. The CDR3 region has the DNA TGTGCCAGCAGCTTATACCCCCCTCTAGCGGGAGCAAACAATGAGCAGTTCTTC. Looking up the rest from reference TRBV7-3 and TRBJ2-1 gives the full variable domain: GAGVSQTPSNKVTEKGKYVELRCDPISGHTALYWYRQSLGQGPEFLIYFQGTGAADDSGLPNDRFFAVRPEGSVSTLKIQRTERGDSAVYLCASSLYPPLAGANNEQFFGPGTRLTVL.